This is a list of T cell receptor beta chains from one sample in a study of regulatory T cells in long-lasting Graves disease. Each CDR3 protein is one row after TCRdb ran MiXCR on the multiplex PCR reads. The table lists around 470,000 distinct CDR3 sequences, 14% of them singletons. The sample was also linked to a second study, of T cells in Graves' hyperthyroidism and ophthalmopathy.

This specimen was peripheral blood mononuclear cells (PBMCs), taken at new diagnosis, from a patient treated with antithyroid drugs. These receptors all come from a woman aged 45-60 years with Graves disease. Both conserved end residues are part of each CDR3. The D gene is left open where the match is weak. Size tells how often a clone was seen (once, few, many) or the class of an expanded clone, and some rows leave it out.

j_gene | abundance | d_gene | v_gene | CDR3aa | CDR3nt
TRBJ2-7 | many | . | TRBV6-2/TRBV6-3 | CASSFDRASYEQYF | TGTGCCAGCAGTTTCGACAGAGCCTCCTACGAGCAGTACTTC
TRBJ1-5 | many | . | TRBV7-9 | CASTMGGYQPQHF | TGTGCCAGCACTATGGGGGGCTATCAGCCCCAGCATTTT
TRBJ2-1 | many | TRBD2 | TRBV18 | CASSPSLAGEHNEQFF | TGTGCCAGCTCCCCTTCCCTAGCGGGGGAACACAATGAGCAGTTCTTC
TRBJ2-5 | many | TRBD2 | TRBV2 | CASSSLAGGGETQYF | TGTGCCAGCAGTTCACTAGCGGGTGGGGGGGAGACCCAGTACTTC
TRBJ2-7 | many | TRBD1 | TRBV29-1 | CSAGQSTYEQYF | TGCAGCGCGGGACAGTCAACCTACGAGCAGTACTTC
TRBJ2-7 | many | . | TRBV27 | CASSLELGASLYEQYF | TGTGCCAGCAGTTTGGAACTGGGGGCCTCACTTTACGAGCAGTACTTC
TRBJ2-7 | many | . | TRBV2 | CASKMTESSYEQYF | TGTGCCAGCAAGATGACGGAGAGCTCCTACGAGCAGTACTTC
TRBJ2-3 | many | TRBD2 | TRBV29-1 | CSVGSGSSGDTQYF | TGCAGCGTTGGTAGCGGGAGCTCAGGAGATACGCAGTATTTT
TRBJ2-4 | few | . | TRBV29-1 | CSVVRASARNIQYF | TGCAGCGTTGTCCGCGCGAGCGCCCGAAACATTCAGTACTTC
TRBJ2-4 | . | TRBD2 | TRBV20-1 | CSARPKPASGGGDIQYF | TGCAGTGCTAGACCGAAGCCCGCTAGCGGGGGGGGGGACATTCAGTACTTC
TRBJ1-1 | many | . | TRBV28 | CASSLRQNTEAFF | TGTGCCAGCAGCCTACGCCAGAACACTGAAGCTTTCTTT
TRBJ2-7 | . | . | TRBV12-3/TRBV12-4 | CASSFVGLYEQYF | TGTGCCAGCAGTTTCGTGGGATTATACGAGCAGTACTTC
TRBJ1-2 | . | TRBD1 | TRBV6-1 | CASRTSTGLDYGYTF | TGTGCCAGCAGAACATCGACAGGGCTCGACTATGGCTACACCTTC
TRBJ2-7 | few | . | TRBV6-1 | CASSPYGDTPYEQYF | TGTGCCAGCAGTCCTTACGGGGACACACCCTACGAGCAGTACTTC
TRBJ1-6 | . | . | TRBV11-1 | CASSLTGNRYSPLHF | TGTGCCAGCAGCTTAACCGGGAATCGTTATTCACCCCTCCACTTT
TRBJ2-5 | many | . | TRBV30 | CAWSLGTSYQETQYF | TGTGCCTGGAGTCTCGGGACATCGTACCAAGAGACCCAGTACTTC
TRBJ1-2 | . | . | TRBV5-1 | CASSLEQGGWYGYTF | TGCGCCAGCAGCTTGGAACAGGGAGGTTGGTATGGCTACACCTTC
TRBJ2-2 | . | . | TRBV7-9 | CASSSSSNWEPFF | TGTGCCAGCAGCTCGTCTAGCAATTGGGAGCCGTTTTTT
TRBJ1-1 | many | TRBD1 | TRBV3-1 | CASSRGQGNTEAFF | TGTGCCAGCAGCCGGGGACAGGGGAACACTGAAGCTTTCTTT
TRBJ2-3 | few | . | TRBV3-1 | CASSQDRNTDTQYF | TGTGCCAGCAGCCAAGACCGGAACACAGATACGCAGTATTTT
TRBJ1-3 | many | . | TRBV12-3/TRBV12-4 | CASSKQVLSSGNTIYF | TGTGCCAGCAGTAAACAGGTCCTGAGCTCTGGAAACACCATATATTTT
TRBJ2-2 | . | TRBD2 | TRBV29-1 | CSVLRTSGSIDTGELFF | TGCAGCGTGCTAAGGACTAGCGGGAGTATTGACACCGGGGAGCTGTTTTTT
TRBJ2-2 | many | TRBD1 | TRBV2 | CASRGTGETGELFF | TGTGCCAGCAGGGGGACAGGGGAAACCGGGGAGCTGTTTTTT
TRBJ2-7 | once | TRBD1 | TRBV10-3 | CAINRGLEYEQYF | TGTGCCATCAACAGGGGGCTAGAGTACGAGCAGTACTTC
TRBJ2-5 | . | . | TRBV3-1 | CASSLLQGTSQETQYF | TGTGCCAGCAGCCTCCTCCAGGGGACCTCGCAAGAGACCCAGTACTTC
TRBJ1-4 | many | . | TRBV6-2/TRBV6-3 | CASSYSEATNEKLFF | TGTGCCAGCAGTTACTCGGAGGCAACTAATGAAAAACTGTTTTTT
TRBJ1-1 | many | . | TRBV30 | CAWSLGGWAFF | TGTGCCTGGAGTCTCGGTGGTTGGGCTTTCTTT
TRBJ2-1 | many | . | TRBV3-1 | CASSHRIQDEQFF | TGTGCCAGCAGCCACAGGATTCAAGATGAGCAGTTCTTC
TRBJ1-5 | few | . | TRBV7-9 | CASSPDGYQPQHF | TGTGCCAGCAGCCCGGACGGATATCAGCCCCAGCATTTT
TRBJ2-3 | many | TRBD2 | TRBV24-1 | CATSVGTSGRYGDTQYF | TGTGCCACCAGTGTAGGGACTAGCGGGAGATATGGAGATACGCAGTATTTT
TRBJ2-1 | few | TRBD2 | TRBV5-1 | CASSFPGLADTPFGYNEQLF | TGCGCCAGCAGCTTCCCCGGACTAGCGGACACCCCGTTCGGCTACAATGAGCAGCTCTTC
TRBJ2-7 | . | . | TRBV6-2/TRBV6-3 | CASKEGPPTYEQYF | TGTGCCAGCAAAGAGGGACCCCCCACCTACGAGCAGTACTTC
TRBJ1-1 | few | TRBD1 | TRBV5-1 | CASSLTRTGSNTEAFF | TGCGCCAGCAGCTTGACCCGGACAGGTTCGAACACTGAAGCTTTCTTT